Below, 17 T cell receptor beta chains from the same sample are listed, as sequenced in a study of molecular identifiers for immune sequencing clone quantification. From the PCR reads, TCRdb called clonotypes with MiXCR, one entry per CDR3 protein. The sample has 97,000 or so distinct CDR3 sequences, 20% to 25% seen once; the top ten hold 0.85% to 1%. The sequenced material came from naive CD8+ T cells from blood, with Jurkat cell RNA spiked in. Subset defined: FACS-sorted CD8+CD4-CCR7+CD45RA+ naive T cells. These receptors originate from a human donor in good health. Some libraries in this study had Jurkat cell RNA spiked in.

In the case of this clonotype: Because it lacks the conserved phenylalanine or tryptophan at the end, this CDR3 is likely a read error. The chain is built from TRBV24-1 and TRBJ1-5, with D unresolved. CDR1 is KGHDR and CDR2 is SFDVKD in the germline V gene. This CDR3 is 14 amino acids long. Here the CDR3 DNA reads TGTACCACCAGTGATTCACCGCTCAATCAGCCCCAGCATTGT. Translated, it gives CTTSDSPLNQPQHC.

In this sample, this clonotype turned up many times. The chain is built from TRBV7-6 and TRBJ2-7, with 8 bases lining up with TRBD1. The CDR3 is 14 residues long. V lost 2 bases, J lost 4 bases, and 4 bases stayed unmatched. CDR1 is SGHVS, CDR2 FNYEAQ, per germline. CDR3 loop: CASSLQGAAYEQYF. CDR3 in DNA: TGTGCCAGCAGCTTACAGGGGGCTGCGTACGAGCAGTACTTC.

Concerning this clonotype itself: No conserved phenylalanine or tryptophan ends this CDR3, so it is likely a read error. V gene TRBV5-4 combines with J gene TRBJ2-7; tentatively, D is TRBD1 (6 bases). The ends were cut back, 0 bases at V and 3 bases at J, with 7 bases in the middle. The CDR3 runs to 13 residues. Germline V gene lookup returns CDR1 SGHNT and CDR2 YYREEE (reference sequence). The CDR3 nucleotides read TGTGCCAGCAGCTTGGTGGACAGCTACGAGCAGTACCTC. It encodes CASSLVDSYEQYL.

Remarks on this clonotype: A much larger clone differs from this one at a single base, so this may be a read error. The chain combines TRBV5-4 with TRBJ2-1, with D possibly TRBD2 on 6 matching bases. The CDR3 totals 15 residues. Germline V gene lookup returns CDR1 SGHNT and CDR2 YYREEE (reference sequence). The CDR3 region is CVSSLGLSSYNEQFF. The DNA of the CDR3 is TGTGTCAGCAGCTTGGGACTTAGCTCCTACAATGAGCAGTTCTTC.

This clonotype was picked up many times. The V call is TRBV6-2 or TRBV6-3, the J call TRBJ1-2; D ambiguous. The CDR3 covers 13 residues. Germline CDR1 is MNHEY and CDR2 is SVGEGT. Between the trimmed V and J ends, which lost 0 bases and 3 bases, there was a span of 5 bases. The CDR3 spells CASSYSDDYGYTF. In DNA, the CDR3 is TGTGCCAGCAGTTACTCAGATGACTATGGCTACACCTTC.

The V and J genes are TRBV7-2 and TRBJ2-1, with D possibly matching TRBD2 (6 bases). Germline V gene data show CDR1 as SGHTA and CDR2 as FQGNSA. Deletions cut 5 bases from V and 1 base from J, with 12 bases between. This CDR3 has 15 amino acids. Here the CDR3 reads CASSPWGVSYNEQFF. The CDR3 nucleotides are TGTGCCAGCAGCCCCTGGGGGGTTTCCTACAATGAGCAGTTCTTC.

This clonotype was detected ten times or more. The chain joins TRBV29-1 to TRBJ2-7, with 8 nucleotides matching TRBD1. The CDR3 covers 11 residues. The junction had 3 bases not matched to a gene; V was cut back by 7 bases and J by 4 bases. The germline V gene has CDR1 SQVTM and CDR2 ANQGSEA. CDR3 in amino acids: CSGQGSYEQYF. DNA for the CDR3: TGCAGCGGACAGGGGAGTTACGAGCAGTACTTC.

This clonotype was counted many times. The chain recombines TRBV7-9 with TRBJ1-2, with 12 positions matching TRBD1. The junction had 7 bases not matched to a gene; V was cut back by 6 bases and J by 5 bases. This CDR3 comprises 15 residues. CDR1 is SEHNR and CDR2 is FQNEAQ in the germline V gene (reference sequence). The CDR3 sequence: CASSTGQGAQYGYTF. CDR3 nucleotide sequence: TGTGCCAGCAGTACGGGACAGGGGGCGCAGTATGGCTACACCTTC. Full variable domain (rest looked up from reference TRBV7-9 and TRBJ1-2): DTGVSQNPRHKITKRGQNVTFRCDPISEHNRLYWYRQTLGQGPEFLTYFQNEAQLEKSRLLSDRFSAERPKGSFSTLEIQRTEQGDSAMYLCASSTGQGAQYGYTFGSGTRLTVV.

This clonotype showed up many times. This chain joins TRBV7-9 and TRBJ2-1; 9 positions match TRBD1. CDR1 is SEHNR and CDR2 is FQNEAQ in the germline V gene (reference sequence). After removal of 5 bases from V and 9 bases from J, the junction contained 14 bases not matched to a gene. There are 16 residues in the CDR3. CDR3 amino acids: CASSPLTGQGSGEQFF. CDR3 DNA: TGTGCCAGCAGCCCCCTTACGGGACAGGGTTCCGGTGAGCAGTTCTTC.

About this clonotype: No conserved phenylalanine or tryptophan is present at the end of the CDR3, so a read error is the likely explanation. The rearrangement joins TRBV28 to TRBJ2-6, with D perhaps given as TRBD1 or TRBD2 (6 bases each). Trimming took off 5 bases at V and 2 bases at J, with 16 bases between the two ends. Germline V lookup: CDR1 MDHEN, CDR2 SYDVKM. CDR3 size: 17 residues. CDR3 coding DNA: TGTGCCAGCAGTGGGGGGCCGAATTGGCCTGGGGCCAACGTCCTGACTCTC. Its translation is CASSGGPNWPGANVLTL.

Comments on this clonotype: A single base separates this from a much larger clone, so it may be a read error. The CDR3 DNA is TGTGCCAGCAGGCCTCTAGCGTCGGGAGCGTACGTGCAGTACTTC. It is translated as CASRPLASGAYVQYF. The chain employs TRBV6-5 and TRBJ2-7, with a possible D match to TRBD2 (6 bases). Germline values: CDR1 MNHEY, CDR2 SVGAGI. The CDR3 has 15 residues.

The chain joins TRBV30 to TRBJ2-1; D gene unclear. This CDR3 contains 13 residues. The germline V and J ends were trimmed by 0 bases and 7 bases, with 10 bases remaining between them. The germline CDR1 and CDR2 sequences are GTSNPN and SVGIG (reference sequence). The CDR3 region is CAWSVIGRNEQFF. CDR3 bases: TGTGCCTGGAGTGTTATTGGGCGTAATGAGCAGTTCTTC. Complete variable domain (other parts from reference TRBV30 and TRBJ2-1): SQTIHQWPATLVQPVGSPLSLECTVEGTSNPNLYWYRQAAGRGLQLLFYSVGIGQISSEVPQNLSASRPQDRQFILSSKKLLLSDSGFYLCAWSVIGRNEQFFGPGTRLTVL.

This clonotype was seen ten or more times. The rearrangement joins TRBV2 to TRBJ2-3, with TRBD2 matching over 12 bases. The CDR3 loop spans 19 amino acids. V was clipped by 4 bases and J by 0 bases; unmatched bases: 11. Per germline, CDR1 SNHLY and CDR2 FYNNEI. The CDR3 reads CASSVASGGDEPSTDTQYF. The CDR3 bases are TGTGCCAGCAGTGTAGCTAGCGGGGGGGACGAACCCAGCACAGATACGCAGTATTTT.

This clonotype was seen at least ten times. The chain recombines TRBV4-3 with TRBJ2-7, with TRBD1 matching over 7 bases. J lost 2 bases, V lost 0 bases, and 4 bases had no gene match. The CDR3 length is 15 residues. CDR1 LGHNA and CDR2 YSLEER come from the germline V gene. In nucleotides, the CDR3 is TGCGCCAGCAGCCAAGAGCGGCAGGGGGCCTACGAGCAGTACTTC. Protein product: CASSQERQGAYEQYF.

This clonotype was found a few times. The chain is built from TRBV12-3 or TRBV12-4 and TRBJ1-5; no firm D call. The CDR3 sequence is 13 residues long. V lost 7 bases and J lost 4, with 11 bases in between. The CDR3 reads CASTELVNQPQHF. CDR3 bases: TGTGCCAGCACTGAGCTGGTAAATCAGCCCCAGCATTTT.

This clonotype came up once. This chain joins TRBV28 and TRBJ2-1, with 10 nucleotides matching TRBD2. The CDR3 extends over 16 amino acids. Per the germline V gene, CDR1 is MDHEN and CDR2 is SYDVKM. The V gene end was trimmed by 1 base and the J gene end by 1 base; junction bases not matched to a gene: 1. The CDR3 bases are TGTGCCAGCAGTTTATCACTAGCGGGATCCTACAATGAGCAGTTCTTC. Residues: CASSLSLAGSYNEQFF.

This clonotype was recorded many times. The chain is built from TRBV5-6 and TRBJ2-7, with 9 bases that match TRBD1. J lost 6 bases, V lost 4 bases, and 8 bases had no gene match. The V gene's germline CDR1 is SGHDT and CDR2 YYEEEE. This CDR3 spans 14 amino acids. CDR3 nucleotides: TGTGCCAGCAGCCCCACAGGGGGCCGGAGCGAGCAGTACTTC. Protein product: CASSPTGGRSEQYF.